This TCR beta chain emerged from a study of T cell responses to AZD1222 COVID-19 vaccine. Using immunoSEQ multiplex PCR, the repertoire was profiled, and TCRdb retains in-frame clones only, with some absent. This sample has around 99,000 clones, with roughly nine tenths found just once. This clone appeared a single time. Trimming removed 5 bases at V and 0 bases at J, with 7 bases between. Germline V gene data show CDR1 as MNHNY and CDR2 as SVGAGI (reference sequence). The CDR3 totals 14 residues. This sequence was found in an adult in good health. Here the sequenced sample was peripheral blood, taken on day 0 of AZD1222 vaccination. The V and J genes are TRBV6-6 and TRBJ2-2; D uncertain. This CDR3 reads CASSVFPNTGELFF. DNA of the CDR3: TGTGCCAGCAGTGTCTTTCCGAACACCGGGGAGCTGTTTTTT.